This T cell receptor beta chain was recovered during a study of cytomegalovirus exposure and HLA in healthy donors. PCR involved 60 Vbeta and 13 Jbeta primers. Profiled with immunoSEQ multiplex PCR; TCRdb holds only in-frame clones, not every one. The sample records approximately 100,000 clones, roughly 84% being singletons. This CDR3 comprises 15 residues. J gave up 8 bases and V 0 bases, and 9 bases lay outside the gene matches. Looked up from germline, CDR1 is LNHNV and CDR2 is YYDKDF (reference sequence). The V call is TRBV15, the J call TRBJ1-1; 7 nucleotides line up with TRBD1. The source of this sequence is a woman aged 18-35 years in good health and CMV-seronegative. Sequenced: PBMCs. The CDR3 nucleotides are TGTGCCACCAGCAGAGATAGGGGACAGTCCAGGGAAGCTTTCTTT. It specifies CATSRDRGQSREAFF.